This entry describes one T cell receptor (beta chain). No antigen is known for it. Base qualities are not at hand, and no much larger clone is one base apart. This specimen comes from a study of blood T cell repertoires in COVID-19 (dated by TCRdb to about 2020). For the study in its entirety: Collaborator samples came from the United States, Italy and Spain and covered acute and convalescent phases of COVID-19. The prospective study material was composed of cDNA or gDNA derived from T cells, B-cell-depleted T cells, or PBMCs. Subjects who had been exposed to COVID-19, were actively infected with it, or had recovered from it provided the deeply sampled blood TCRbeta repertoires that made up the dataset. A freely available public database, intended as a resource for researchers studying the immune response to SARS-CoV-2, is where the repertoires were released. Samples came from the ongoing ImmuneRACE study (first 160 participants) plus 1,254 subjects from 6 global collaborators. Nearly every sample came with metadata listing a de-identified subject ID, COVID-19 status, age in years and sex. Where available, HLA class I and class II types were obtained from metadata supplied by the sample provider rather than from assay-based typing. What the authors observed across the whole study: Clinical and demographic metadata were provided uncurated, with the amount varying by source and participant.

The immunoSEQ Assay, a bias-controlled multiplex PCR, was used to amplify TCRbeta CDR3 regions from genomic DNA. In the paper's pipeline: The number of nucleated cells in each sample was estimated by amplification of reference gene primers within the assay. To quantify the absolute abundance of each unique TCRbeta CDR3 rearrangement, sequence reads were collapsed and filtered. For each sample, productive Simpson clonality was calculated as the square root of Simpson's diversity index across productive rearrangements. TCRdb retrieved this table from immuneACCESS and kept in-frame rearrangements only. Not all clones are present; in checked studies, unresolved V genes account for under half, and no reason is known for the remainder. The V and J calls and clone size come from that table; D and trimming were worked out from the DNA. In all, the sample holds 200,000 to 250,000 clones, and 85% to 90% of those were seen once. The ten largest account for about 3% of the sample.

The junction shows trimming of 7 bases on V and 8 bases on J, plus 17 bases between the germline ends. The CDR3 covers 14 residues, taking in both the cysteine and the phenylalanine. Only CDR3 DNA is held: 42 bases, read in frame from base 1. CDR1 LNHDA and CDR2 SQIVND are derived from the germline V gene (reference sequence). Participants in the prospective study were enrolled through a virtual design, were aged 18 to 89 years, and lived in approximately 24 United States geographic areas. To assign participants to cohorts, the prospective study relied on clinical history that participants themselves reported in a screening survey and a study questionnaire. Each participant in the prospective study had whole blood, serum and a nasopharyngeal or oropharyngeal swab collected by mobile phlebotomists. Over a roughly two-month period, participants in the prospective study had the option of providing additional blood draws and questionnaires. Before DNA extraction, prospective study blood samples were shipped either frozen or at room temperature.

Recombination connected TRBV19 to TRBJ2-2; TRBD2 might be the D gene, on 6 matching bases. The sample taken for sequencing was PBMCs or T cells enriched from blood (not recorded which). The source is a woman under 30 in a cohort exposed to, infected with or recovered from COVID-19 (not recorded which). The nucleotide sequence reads TGTGCCAGTACCCTGGACTACTTTTTGGGGGAGCTGTTTTTT. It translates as CASTLDYFLGELFF.